Following are 29 T cell receptor beta chains from one sample sequenced in a study of T cells in Graves' hyperthyroidism and ophthalmopathy. TCR beta CDR3 regions were amplified from RNA. First-round RT-PCR of the TCR CDR3 relied on the HTBI primer set. Each CDR3 protein gets one entry after TCRdb re-called the multiplex PCR reads with MiXCR. The sample records 600,000 to 800,000 distinct CDR3 sequences, just over 35% being singletons. The material sequenced was blood. The receptors stem from a woman in her 40s with Graves' hyperthyroidism.

This chain uses TRBV10-3 with TRBJ2-7; D gene unclear. CDR3 length: 13 amino acids. In germline, CDR1 is ENHRY, CDR2 SYGVKD. Trimming left V 2 bases short and J 3 bases short, with 8 bases between. CDR3 bases: TGTGCCATCAGTGAGGCTCAGAGCTACGAGCAGTACTTC. This translates into CAISEAQSYEQYF.

This clonotype turned up a few times. The rearrangement uses TRBV10-2 and TRBJ2-7; tentatively, D is TRBD1 or TRBD2 (5 bases each). From germline, CDR1 is WSHSY and CDR2 SAAADI. The CDR3 sequence is 14 residues long. V lost 7 bases, J lost 0 bases, and 13 bases lay in between. CDR3: CASMRGKGSYEQYF. CDR3 DNA: TGCGCCAGCATGAGGGGAAAGGGCTCCTACGAGCAGTACTTC.

The chain combines TRBV5-4 with TRBJ2-2, with TRBD1 matching 7 bases. The junction had 3 bases not matched to a gene; V was cut back by 2 bases and J by 5 bases. Germline CDR1 SGHNT, CDR2 YYREEE (reference sequence). There are 14 residues in the CDR3. The CDR3 coding sequence is TGTGCCAGCAGCTTCAGGGGGAGTACCGGGGAGCTGTTTTTT. Amino acid sequence: CASSFRGSTGELFF.

V is TRBV9 and J is TRBJ2-7, with TRBD1 matching 11 bases. V lost 7 bases to trimming and J lost 6 bases; unmatched junction nucleotides: 15. The CDR3 is 16 amino acids. Germline V CDR1 and CDR2: SGDLS, YYNGEE. The CDR3 here is CASSRGAGTGGVEQYF. The CDR3 coding sequence is TGTGCCAGCTCCCGCGGAGCCGGGACAGGGGGGGTCGAGCAGTACTTC.

This clonotype has just a few counts. V and J are TRBV5-1 and TRBJ2-2; D uncertain. V lost 3 bases, J lost 1 base, and 13 bases lay in between. This CDR3 has 16 amino acids. From germline, CDR1 is SGHRS and CDR2 YFSETQ. This chain's CDR3 is CASSSKLIRNTGELFF. The CDR3 DNA reads TGCGCCAGCAGCTCTAAGCTCATCAGGAACACCGGGGAGCTGTTTTTT. Using reference TRBV5-1 and TRBJ2-2 for the parts outside the CDR3, the full variable domain is KAGVTQTPRYLIKTRGQQVTLSCSPISGHRSVSWYQQTPGQGLQFLFEYFSETQRNKGNFPGRFSGRQFSNSRSEMNVSTLELGDSALYLCASSSKLIRNTGELFFGEGSRLTVL.

This clonotype was counted ten times or more. The chain uses TRBV7-9 and TRBJ1-1; TRBD1 might be the D (5 bases). The germline gives CDR1 SEHNR, CDR2 FQNEAQ (reference sequence). The CDR3 has 13 amino acids. V was clipped by 8 bases and J by 0 bases, with 10 bases between them. The CDR3 DNA is TGTGCCAGCGGCGCAGGGCTGAACACTGAAGCTTTCTTT. Translation gives CASGAGLNTEAFF. The full variable domain, with the rest looked up from reference TRBV7-9 and TRBJ1-1, is DTGVSQNPRHKITKRGQNVTFRCDPISEHNRLYWYRQTLGQGPEFLTYFQNEAQLEKSRLLSDRFSAERPKGSFSTLEIQRTEQGDSAMYLCASGAGLNTEAFFGQGTRLTVV.

The J gene is TRBJ1-1, the V gene TRBV2, with TRBD1 as a possible D gene (5 bases). Germline lookup yields CDR1 SNHLY and CDR2 FYNNEI. The CDR3 totals 14 residues. For the CDR3, the DNA is TGTGTCTCTGGGGGGGATTTTTATTCCACTGAAGCTTTCTTT. Translated, it gives CVSGGDFYSTEAFF.

The count of this clonotype is one. The chain employs TRBV29-1 and TRBJ1-1; 7 bases fit TRBD1. The V and J ends lost 6 bases and 0 bases, in that order; junction bases with no gene match: 4. The CDR3 spans 13 residues. Germline V CDR1 and CDR2: SQVTM, ANQGSEA. The CDR3 bases are TGCAGCGTCTCCACAGGGGTGAACACTGAAGCTTTCTTT. It encodes CSVSTGVNTEAFF.

This clonotype has more than one count but fewer than ten. The J gene is TRBJ2-3, the V gene TRBV15; unclear D gene. Germline CDR1 reads LNHNV; CDR2 reads YYDKDF (reference sequence). Trimming stripped 3 bases from V and 9 bases from J, with 16 bases between. The CDR3 extends over 14 amino acids. The CDR3 loop is CATSSDTQARTQYF. As DNA, the CDR3 is TGTGCCACCAGCAGTGATACGCAGGCAAGGACGCAGTATTTT.

This chain links TRBV5-1 with TRBJ2-7; D remains ambiguous. The germline V gene encodes CDR1 SGHRS and CDR2 YFSETQ. V lost 0 bases, J lost 0 bases, and 10 bases lay in between. The CDR3 extends over 15 amino acids. CDR3 DNA sequence: TGCGCCAGCAGCTTGGGCCGTACGGGCTCCTACGAGCAGTACTTC. Protein sequence: CASSLGRTGSYEQYF.

The rearrangement links TRBV2 to TRBJ2-7; possibly TRBD2 for D (7 bases). The germline V gene has CDR1 SNHLY and CDR2 FYNNEI. This CDR3 region has 17 residues. V was trimmed by 5 bases and J by 7 bases, leaving 27 bases between them. CDR3: CASSQGGAAADYNEQYF. The CDR3 bases are TGTGCCAGCAGTCAAGGGGGGGCGGCCGCCGACTACAATGAGCAGTACTTC.

J is TRBJ1-1 and V is TRBV2, with 8 bases matching TRBD1. Trimming at V came to 6 bases and at J to 6 bases, leaving 12 bases not matched to a gene. CDR3 length equals 15 residues. Germline V gives CDR1 SNHLY, CDR2 FYNNEI. CDR3 coding DNA: TGTGCCAGCAGCTTGTACGGGGCAGGGGGCTCTGAAGCTTTCTTT. It translates to CASSLYGAGGSEAFF.

The chain employs TRBV27 and TRBJ2-2; 7 bases are a match to TRBD2. The V gene's germline CDR1 is MNHEY and CDR2 SMNVEV (reference sequence). The CDR3 consists of 16 residues. Trimming at V came to 5 bases and at J to 6 bases, leaving 12 bases not matched to a gene. The chain's CDR3 is CASSPILASGAGELFF. In DNA, the CDR3 is TGTGCCAGCAGTCCGATACTAGCGTCGGGGGCCGGGGAGCTGTTTTTT.

This clonotype occurred many times. The J gene is TRBJ1-6, the V gene TRBV7-2, with 12 bases fitting TRBD1. CDR3 length: 14 amino acids. Germline CDR1 reads SGHTA; CDR2 reads FQGNSA. Trimming at V came to 3 bases and at J to 11 bases, leaving 2 bases not matched to a gene. CDR3 DNA: TGTGCCAGCAGCTTGGGGACAGGGGGCACACCCCTCCACTTT. The encoded protein is CASSLGTGGTPLHF.

V usage is TRBV7-2 and J usage is TRBJ2-1; D is perhaps TRBD2 (5 bases). With 5 bases removed from V and 8 bases from J, the gap between germline ends came to 13 bases. Germline loops: CDR1 SGHTA, CDR2 FQGNSA. The CDR3 runs to 13 residues. This chain's CDR3 is CASSPVAIDEQFF. The DNA for the CDR3 is TGTGCCAGCAGCCCTGTAGCGATTGATGAGCAGTTCTTC.

In this sample, this clonotype turned up many times. The chain couples TRBV7-2 to TRBJ1-2; no clear D gene. V was clipped by 1 base and J by 0 bases, with 12 bases between them. The CDR3 consists of 16 residues. CDR1 and CDR2 from the germline V gene are SGHTA and FQGNSA. The CDR3 reads CASSLGSGNPNYGYTF. The CDR3 nucleotides read TGTGCCAGCAGCTTAGGATCAGGAAATCCTAACTATGGCTACACCTTC.

This chain's CDR3 is CASSEQGLAESYEQYF. For the CDR3, the DNA is TGCGCCAGCAGCGAACAGGGGTTAGCTGAGTCCTACGAGCAGTACTTC. The chain joins TRBV5-1 to TRBJ2-7; 7 bases line up with TRBD1. The V segment lost 4 bases and the J segment 1 base; nucleotides outside the gene matches: 11. Germline CDR1 and CDR2: SGHRS and YFSETQ. The CDR3 runs to 16 residues. The whole variable domain, filled in from reference TRBV5-1 and TRBJ2-7, reads KAGVTQTPRYLIKTRGQQVTLSCSPISGHRSVSWYQQTPGQGLQFLFEYFSETQRNKGNFPGRFSGRQFSNSRSEMNVSTLELGDSALYLCASSEQGLAESYEQYFGPGTRLTVT.

The chain joins TRBV20-1 to TRBJ2-7; the D is unclear. The CDR3 covers 8 residues. With 3 bases removed from V and 9 bases from J, the gap between germline ends came to 3 bases. CDR1 and CDR2 from the germline V gene are DFQATT and SNEGSKA (reference sequence). CDR3 sequence reads: CSASGQYF. The CDR3 bases are TGCAGTGCTAGCGGGCAGTACTTC.

For this clonotype: A read error may be the cause here, since a much bigger clone is one base away. J is TRBJ1-2 and V is TRBV5-1; D not certain. The V end lost 0 bases, the J end lost 6 bases, and 9 bases lay between the germline ends. CDR3 length: 13 amino acids. Germline V gene sequence: CDR1 SGHRS, CDR2 YFSETQ. The CDR3 region has the DNA TGCGCCAGCAGCTTGGGAAGGAGCAATGGCTACACCTTC. Translating it yields CASSLGRSNGYTF.

This clonotype was observed a handful of times. The rearrangement joins TRBV4-3 to TRBJ2-7, with 9 bases aligning to TRBD1. The CDR3 extends over 16 amino acids. V trimming: 0 bases; J trimming: 2 bases; junction bases outside the gene matches: 5. The germline CDR1 and CDR2 sequences are LGHNA and YSLEER. Here the CDR3 reads CASSQDVTGGAYEQYF. CDR3 DNA sequence: TGCGCCAGCAGCCAAGATGTGACAGGGGGGGCCTACGAGCAGTACTTC.

At least ten counts were recorded for this clonotype. The chain carries TRBV5-1 and TRBJ1-2, with 7 bases aligning to TRBD1. With 4 bases clipped from V and 3 bases from J, the junction kept 15 bases outside the gene matches. This CDR3 region has 17 residues. Looked up from germline, CDR1 is SGHRS and CDR2 is YFSETQ. The CDR3 DNA is TGCGCCAGCAGCCCCCTACTGGGACAGCCGACAGACTATGGCTACACCTTC. Amino acid sequence: CASSPLLGQPTDYGYTF.

The table lists this clonotype with a few counts. This chain links TRBV7-9 with TRBJ2-7, with TRBD2 as a possible D gene (6 bases). The V gene's germline CDR1 is SEHNR and CDR2 FQNEAQ (reference sequence). V was trimmed by 6 bases and J by 3 bases, leaving 12 bases between them. This CDR3 spans 13 amino acids. In nucleotides, the CDR3 is TGTGCCAGCAGTTCGGGACTCGTCTACGAGCAGTACTTC. This codes for CASSSGLVYEQYF. Supplemented by reference TRBV7-9 and TRBJ2-7, the full variable domain reads DTGVSQNPRHKITKRGQNVTFRCDPISEHNRLYWYRQTLGQGPEFLTYFQNEAQLEKSRLLSDRFSAERPKGSFSTLEIQRTEQGDSAMYLCASSSGLVYEQYFGPGTRLTVT.

V gene TRBV7-9 combines with J gene TRBJ2-7, with a possible D match to TRBD2 (6 bases). The CDR3 has 15 amino acids. Trimming cost V 4 bases and J 3 bases, with 16 bases left between them. Germline-derived CDR1 and CDR2 are SEHNR and FQNEAQ (reference sequence). In DNA, the CDR3 is TGTGCCAGCAGCTCCTATAGCGGTGGGGACTACGAGCAGTACTTC. Its protein is CASSSYSGGDYEQYF.

This chain connects TRBV12-3 or TRBV12-4 to TRBJ1-6; D is unclear. Deletions cut 5 bases from V and 0 bases from J, with 11 bases between. CDR3 length equals 16 residues. The CDR3 coding sequence is TGTGCCAGCAGTGAAGCCTCAAGCTCCTATAATTCACCCCTCCACTTT. Encoded protein: CASSEASSSYNSPLHF.

This clonotype was seen many times. The chain carries TRBV20-1 and TRBJ1-1; D may be TRBD1 (5 bases). The CDR3 sequence is 10 residues long. Germline CDR1 DFQATT, CDR2 SNEGSKA (reference sequence). The CDR3 bases are TGCAGGCTCGGGACCGGCGACGCTTTCTTT. Its protein product is CRLGTGDAFF.

V is TRBV7-8 and J is TRBJ2-5, with 9 bases aligning to TRBD1. The CDR3 is made up of 15 amino acids. Germline V CDR1 and CDR2: SGHVS, FQNEAQ. The V gene end was trimmed by 5 bases and the J gene end by 5 bases; junction bases not matched to a gene: 9. Here the CDR3 reads CASSVGQGLPETQYF. Written as DNA, the CDR3 is TGTGCCAGCAGCGTCGGACAGGGGCTTCCGGAGACCCAGTACTTC.

Note on this clonotype: This may be a read error, as it is one base from a much larger clone. The chain joins TRBV12-3 or TRBV12-4 to TRBJ1-4, with D uncertain. Trimming removed 6 bases from V and 4 bases from J, with 9 bases in between. This CDR3 is built from 13 residues. The chain's CDR3 is CASRADHNEKLFF. The CDR3 nucleotides are TGTGCCAGCAGGGCTGACCATAATGAAAAACTGTTTTTT.

The CDR3 coding sequence is TGTGCCAGCGCCCGGGACAGAAGAGATGGCTACACCTTC. It translates to CASARDRRDGYTF. The rearrangement joins TRBV7-3 to TRBJ1-2; 7 nucleotides line up with TRBD1. The CDR3 length is 13 residues. Losses at the gene ends were 8 bases for V and 6 bases for J; bases not matched to a gene: 9. Germline assignment: CDR1 SGHTA and CDR2 FQGTGA.

V is TRBV10-1 and J is TRBJ2-5; 7 bases line up with TRBD2. The CDR3 has 15 residues. From germline, CDR1 is WNHNN and CDR2 SYGVQD (reference sequence). J was trimmed by 2 bases and V by 5 bases; bases with no gene match: 8. CDR3 residues: CASSPIPGGQETQYF. Written as DNA, the CDR3 is TGCGCCAGCAGTCCTATACCGGGAGGACAAGAGACCCAGTACTTC.